This TCR beta chain was documented in a study of T cells in tuberculosis. The repertoire was sequenced with immunoSEQ multiplex PCR; TCRdb's copy has only in-frame clones and lacks some. The sample lists 60,000 or so clones, 80% to 85% occurring once. V shed 5 bases, J shed 7 bases, and the junction held 11 bases outside the gene matches. Looked up from germline, CDR1 is SQVTM and CDR2 is ANQGSEA. The CDR3 is 15 amino acids. Study-level findings and limits: The stringent gate may have excluded weak CD1B-GMM tetramer binders.

Thawed, overnight-rested PBMC were stained with GMM-loaded CD1B tetramer, viability dye and anti-CD3, then sorted. C32 glucose monomycolate from Rhodococcus equi was loaded onto the CD1B tetramers. Tetramer-negative cells, about 97,000 per donor, were also sorted. The sequence came from an adult woman with latent tuberculosis. The specimen was CD1b-GMM tetramer-negative cells sorted from PBMCs. The rearrangement uses TRBV29-1 and TRBJ2-1, with TRBD1 matching 10 bases. CDR3 protein: CSVSSGTGVLNEQFF. The CDR3 nucleotides read TGCAGCGTTTCTTCCGGGACAGGGGTTTTAAATGAGCAGTTCTTC.